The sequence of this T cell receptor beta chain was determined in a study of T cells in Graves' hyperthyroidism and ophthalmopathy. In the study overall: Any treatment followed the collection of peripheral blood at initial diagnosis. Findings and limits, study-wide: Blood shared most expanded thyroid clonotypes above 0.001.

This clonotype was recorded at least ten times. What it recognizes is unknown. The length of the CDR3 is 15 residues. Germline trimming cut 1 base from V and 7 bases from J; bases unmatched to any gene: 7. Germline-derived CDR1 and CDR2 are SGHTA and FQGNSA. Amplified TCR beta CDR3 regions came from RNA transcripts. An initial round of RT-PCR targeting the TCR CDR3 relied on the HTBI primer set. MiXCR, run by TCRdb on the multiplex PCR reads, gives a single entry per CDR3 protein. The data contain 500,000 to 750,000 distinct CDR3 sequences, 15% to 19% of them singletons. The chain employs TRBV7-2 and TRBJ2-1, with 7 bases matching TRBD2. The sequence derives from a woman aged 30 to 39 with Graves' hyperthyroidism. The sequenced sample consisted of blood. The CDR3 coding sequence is TGTGCCAGCAGCTTAGTGGTGGGAGGGCCGAATGAGCAGTTCTTC. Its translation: CASSLVVGGPNEQFF.